Presented here are 30 T cell receptor beta chains from one specimen sequenced in a study of long-term antiretroviral therapy in people with HIV. The run of the v3.0 immunoSEQ assay was at survey level. Profiling relied on immunoSEQ multiplex PCR, and the TCRdb table lists in-frame clones only, not all of them. The sample yields around 18,000 clones, 91% seen once. Material: unsorted PBMCs, obtained 3 years after starting antiretroviral therapy. Receptors were obtained from a man between 45 and 60 years old with HIV.

The rearrangement joins TRBV11-2 to TRBJ2-7, with 10 positions matching TRBD1. The germline V gene has CDR1 SGHAT and CDR2 FQNNGV. The CDR3 covers 15 residues. Trimming removed 4 bases from V and 4 bases from J; junction bases left unmatched: 7. CDR3 amino acids: CASSSPGQGFYEQYF. CDR3 nucleotides: TGTGCCAGCAGCTCCCCGGGACAGGGGTTTTACGAGCAGTACTTC.

V usage is TRBV2 and J usage is TRBJ2-7, with no clear D. V dropped 6 bases and J dropped 4 bases, with 19 bases sitting between them. The CDR3 is 15 residues long. Germline V gene data show CDR1 as SNHLY and CDR2 as FYNNEI. CDR3 region: CASSVRPSHLYEQYF. In DNA form, the CDR3 reads TGTGCCAGCAGCGTCAGGCCTTCTCACCTATACGAGCAGTACTTC.

This chain joins TRBV7-2 and TRBJ2-1; 9 nucleotides agree with TRBD1. Germline values: CDR1 SGHTA, CDR2 FQGNSA. V lost 5 bases to trimming and J lost 2 bases; unmatched junction nucleotides: 13. The CDR3 loop spans 18 amino acids. CDR3 DNA: TGTGCCAGCAGCCGGCCAATTGGGGGGGACAGGGCCTACAATGAGCAGTTCTTC. Amino acids: CASSRPIGGDRAYNEQFF.

The genes are TRBV5-1 and TRBJ1-1; TRBD1 matches at 7 bases. V shed 6 bases and J 4 bases; nucleotides not matched to a gene: 6. The CDR3 contains 13 residues. CDR1 and CDR2 (germline): SGHRS, YFSETQ. CDR3 nucleotide sequence: TGCGCCAGCAATGATCAGGGGGTCACTGAAGCTTTCTTT. Its translation is CASNDQGVTEAFF.

The V call is TRBV4-3, the J call TRBJ1-4; D is perhaps TRBD1 (5 bases). Germline loops: CDR1 LGHNA, CDR2 YSLEER. The germline V and J ends were trimmed by 0 bases and 4 bases, with 9 bases remaining between them. This CDR3 is 15 amino acids long. The CDR3 reads CASSQDRGLNEKLFF. CDR3 nucleotides: TGCGCCAGCAGCCAAGATCGGGGACTTAATGAAAAACTGTTTTTT.

The chain links TRBV10-1 to TRBJ2-7; possible D gene TRBD2, 6 bases. Trimming cost V 2 bases and J 7 bases, with 9 bases left between them. In germline, CDR1 is WNHNN, CDR2 SYGVQD (reference sequence). The CDR3 spans 12 residues. The CDR3 sequence is CASSEPGREQYF. The CDR3 region has the DNA TGCGCCAGCAGTGAGCCAGGGAGGGAGCAGTACTTC.

The V and J genes are TRBV10-3 and TRBJ2-1; TRBD2 is a possible D gene (7 bases). Germline CDR1 and CDR2: ENHRY and SYGVKD. The CDR3 is made up of 15 amino acids. V was trimmed by 9 bases and J by 0 bases, leaving 15 bases between them. CDR3 bases: TGTGCCATTGGGGGGGGGCCGAGCTCCTACAATGAGCAGTTCTTC. This sequence encodes CAIGGGPSSYNEQFF.

This chain joins TRBV19 and TRBJ2-1; a possible D gene is TRBD1 (6 bases). The V end lost 6 bases, the J end lost 7 bases, and 19 bases lay between the germline ends. This CDR3 is built from 15 residues. CDR1 and CDR2 from the germline V gene are LNHDA and SQIVND (reference sequence). The CDR3 sequence: CASSTSSGTLNEQFF. The DNA for the CDR3 is TGTGCCAGTAGCACAAGCTCCGGGACACTGAATGAGCAGTTCTTC.

The chain uses TRBV25-1 and TRBJ2-3; 13 bases align to TRBD2. The CDR3 covers 14 residues. After removal of 8 bases from V and 8 bases from J, the junction contained 7 bases not matched to a gene. CDR1 is MGHDK and CDR2 is SYGVNS in the germline V gene. CDR3 region: CASGGLAGMGTQYF. In DNA form, the CDR3 reads TGTGCCAGCGGGGGACTAGCGGGGATGGGTACGCAGTATTTT.

The chain is built from TRBV15 and TRBJ2-7, with 9 bases lining up with TRBD1. The V gene's germline CDR1 is LNHNV and CDR2 YYDKDF (reference sequence). With V trimmed by 4 bases and J by 2 bases, 6 bases remained unmatched. The CDR3 has 15 amino acids. The DNA of the CDR3 is TGTGCCACCAGCAAACCGGGACAGGGAACCTACGAGCAGTACTTC. This encodes CATSKPGQGTYEQYF.

This chain links TRBV7-9 with TRBJ2-7; 8 positions match TRBD2. Germline-derived CDR1 and CDR2 are SEHNR and FQNEAQ (reference sequence). Trimming removed 1 base from V and 1 base from J; junction bases left unmatched: 6. The CDR3 runs 16 residues. DNA of the CDR3: TGTGCCAGCAGCTTAGAAGGCGGGGGGCCTTCCTACGAGCAGTACTTC. Translation: CASSLEGGGPSYEQYF.

The V and J genes are TRBV27 and TRBJ1-5; 7 nucleotides match TRBD1. The CDR3 sequence is 14 residues long. Per germline, CDR1 MNHEY and CDR2 SMNVEV (reference sequence). With 2 bases clipped from V and 6 bases from J, the junction kept 4 bases outside the gene matches. Written as DNA, the CDR3 is TGTGCCAGCAGTTTAGACAGGGCCGGTCAGCCCCAGCATTTT. Translation gives CASSLDRAGQPQHF.

CDR3 sequence (DNA): TGTGCCAGTAGTATCTTCCACCCAGGTGGAGATGACGAGCAGTACTTC. As protein: CASSIFHPGGDDEQYF. V is TRBV19 and J is TRBJ2-7; D not certain. The V and J ends lost 3 bases and 5 bases respectively, with 20 bases between them. CDR1 and CDR2 from the germline V gene are LNHDA and SQIVND (reference sequence). The CDR3 totals 16 residues.

The rearrangement joins TRBV5-6 to TRBJ2-7; 10 bases are shared with TRBD2. After removal of 0 bases from V and 7 bases from J, the junction contained 7 bases not matched to a gene. CDR3 size: 15 residues. Germline V lookup: CDR1 SGHDT, CDR2 YYEEEE. CDR3 sequence: CASSLAGSGGREQYF. The CDR3 DNA is TGTGCCAGCAGCTTGGCCGGTAGCGGGGGGCGGGAGCAGTACTTC.

This chain links TRBV25-1 with TRBJ1-6; D is ambiguous. CDR1 and CDR2 from the germline V gene are MGHDK and SYGVNS. The CDR3 is made up of 13 amino acids. Trimming shortened V by 2 bases and J by 9 bases, and 8 bases separated the two germline ends. Here the CDR3 reads CASSERVRSPLHF. As DNA, the CDR3 is TGTGCCAGCAGTGAAAGGGTTCGTTCACCCCTCCACTTT.

The chain recombines TRBV15 with TRBJ2-5; D gene ambiguous. The CDR3 loop spans 11 amino acids. V gave up 2 bases and J gave up 5 bases, with 3 bases separating them. Germline CDR1 LNHNV, CDR2 YYDKDF (reference sequence). CDR3 sequence (DNA): TGTGCCACCAGCAGAACGGAGACCCAGTACTTC. This gives the protein CATSRTETQYF.

This chain links TRBV6-6 with TRBJ2-7; D is possibly TRBD1 (6 bases). Germline CDR1 reads MNHNY; CDR2 reads SVGAGI (reference sequence). Trimming removed 6 bases at V and 2 bases at J, with 11 bases between. The length of the CDR3 is 13 residues. The DNA of the CDR3 is TGTGCCAGCAGGACAGGCAGGGCCTACGAGCAGTACTTC. It translates to CASRTGRAYEQYF.

V gene TRBV6-6 combines with J gene TRBJ1-1; D ambiguous. This CDR3 spans 14 amino acids. CDR1 and CDR2 (germline): MNHNY, SVGAGI (reference sequence). Trimming left V 5 bases short and J 2 bases short, with 12 bases between. CDR3 coding DNA: TGTGCCAGCAGTGCGGGGTGGGAAAACACTGAAGCTTTCTTT. This encodes CASSAGWENTEAFF.

The V call is TRBV6-6, the J call TRBJ2-1; D is undetermined. There are 12 residues in the CDR3. The germline V gene encodes CDR1 MNHNY and CDR2 SVGAGI (reference sequence). Trimming took off 5 bases at V and 8 bases at J, with 10 bases between the two ends. The CDR3 sequence: CASSPPSDEQFF. Written as DNA, the CDR3 is TGTGCCAGCAGTCCTCCTAGTGATGAGCAGTTCTTC.

The rearrangement uses TRBV6-1 and TRBJ2-2; D gene ambiguous. V lost 4 bases and J lost 6, with 9 bases in between. CDR3 length: 13 amino acids. Germline CDR1 and CDR2: MNHNS and SASEGT. Here the CDR3 DNA reads TGTGCCAGCAGTGTAGAAGGGTCCGGGGAGCTGTTTTTT. It encodes CASSVEGSGELFF.

The table lists this clone with a count of one. The chain links TRBV6-5 to TRBJ2-1; 8 bases fit TRBD2. Losses at the gene ends were 6 bases for V and 8 bases for J; bases not matched to a gene: 12. CDR3 length equals 15 residues. Per germline, CDR1 MNHEY and CDR2 SVGAGI. CDR3 sequence reads: CASSSVGLDVDEQFF. In DNA form, the CDR3 reads TGTGCCAGCAGCTCCGTGGGACTAGATGTTGATGAGCAGTTCTTC.

The rearrangement uses TRBV30 and TRBJ2-3, with 10 positions matching TRBD2. This CDR3 contains 14 residues. The germline V gene has CDR1 GTSNPN and CDR2 SVGIG (reference sequence). V lost 0 bases and J lost 5; bases outside the gene matches: 2. CDR3 residues: CAWSVGLAVDTQYF. The CDR3 DNA reads TGTGCCTGGAGTGTAGGACTAGCGGTAGATACGCAGTATTTT.

The rearrangement uses TRBV4-3 and TRBJ2-7; 10 positions agree with TRBD2. V lost 0 bases to trimming and J lost 5 bases; unmatched junction nucleotides: 4. This CDR3 has 15 amino acids. Germline V CDR1 and CDR2: LGHNA, YSLEER. CDR3 residues: CASSQDRTSGNEQYF. The CDR3 region has the DNA TGCGCCAGCAGCCAAGATCGGACTAGCGGCAACGAGCAGTACTTC.

The chain combines TRBV19 with TRBJ2-3, with D possibly called TRBD1 or TRBD2 (6 bases each). Germline CDR1 and CDR2: LNHDA and SQIVND (reference sequence). CDR3 length: 15 amino acids. Trimming took 7 bases from V and 4 from J, leaving 18 bases between them. In DNA form, the CDR3 reads TGTGCCAGTACGGACGACAGGACTAACGCAGATACGCAGTATTTT. Amino acid sequence: CASTDDRTNADTQYF.

The V call is TRBV2, the J call TRBJ1-2, with D uncertain. The CDR3 runs to 14 residues. CDR1 and CDR2 (germline): SNHLY, FYNNEI. V lost 3 bases and J 7 bases, leaving 15 bases between the germline ends. CDR3 DNA sequence: TGTGCCAGCAGTGAGGGATCTTCCGCCCGTGGCTACACCTTC. Residues: CASSEGSSARGYTF.

V is TRBV11-2 and J is TRBJ1-6; possible D gene TRBD1, 6 bases. This CDR3 contains 16 residues. CDR1 is SGHAT, CDR2 FQNNGV, per germline. V lost 2 bases to trimming and J lost 7 bases, with 15 bases between them. The CDR3 bases are TGTGCCAGCAGCTTACGACAGGCCTTTGGGAATTCACCCCTCCACTTT. Translated, it gives CASSLRQAFGNSPLHF. Full variable domain (remainder filled in from reference TRBV11-2 and TRBJ1-6): EAGVAQSPRYKIIEKRQSVAFWCNPISGHATLYWYQQILGQGPKLLIQFQNNGVVDDSQLPKDRFSAERLKGVDSTLKIQPAKLEDSAVYLCASSLRQAFGNSPLHFGNGTRLTVT.

The rearrangement uses TRBV10-3 and TRBJ1-4; tentatively, D is TRBD1 (5 bases). V was cut by 7 bases and J by 7 bases, with 13 bases left in between. CDR1 and CDR2 from the germline V gene are ENHRY and SYGVKD. The CDR3 is made up of 13 amino acids. In DNA form, the CDR3 reads TGTGCCATCACACCAGGGCTAGGTGAAAAACTGTTTTTT. Its translation is CAITPGLGEKLFF.

The rearrangement uses TRBV18 and TRBJ1-1, with D unresolved. The V end was cut by 3 bases, the J end by 3 bases, with 8 bases between. The CDR3 spans 13 residues. From germline, CDR1 is KGHSH and CDR2 LQKENI. Here the CDR3 reads CASSPGRDTEAFF. The CDR3 region has the DNA TGTGCCAGCTCACCCGGGCGGGACACTGAAGCTTTCTTT.

This clone occurred once. The chain has TRBV5-4 and TRBJ2-2; D is ambiguous. The CDR3 covers 12 residues. The germline V gene encodes CDR1 SGHNT and CDR2 YYREEE (reference sequence). With 2 bases removed from V and 4 bases from J, the gap between germline ends came to 3 bases. The CDR3 region is CASSFGTGELFF. CDR3 sequence (DNA): TGTGCCAGCAGCTTCGGCACCGGGGAGCTGTTTTTT.

This chain joins TRBV5-1 and TRBJ2-3, with 10 bases identical to TRBD1. CDR1 and CDR2 (germline): SGHRS, YFSETQ. The trim removed 3 bases at V and 3 bases at J, leaving 4 bases unmatched. This CDR3 region has 15 residues. In DNA, the CDR3 is TGCGCCAGCAGCTCCGGGACAGGGGTGACAGATACGCAGTATTTT. Translating gives CASSSGTGVTDTQYF.